This T cell receptor (beta chain) derives from a study of T cells in Graves' hyperthyroidism and ophthalmopathy. In the study overall: Initial diagnosis, before any treatment, was when peripheral blood was collected.

The CDR3 regions of TCR beta were amplified from RNA transcripts. The TCR CDR3 was amplified in a first-round RT-PCR using the HTBI primer set. TCRdb passed the multiplex PCR reads through MiXCR, listing each CDR3 protein once. The data show about 840,000 distinct CDR3 sequences, around 38% seen once. CDR3 length equals 15 residues. V lost 6 bases and J lost 0, with 15 bases in between. Per the germline V gene, CDR1 is SGHVS and CDR2 is FQNEAQ. Patients were excluded because of uncontrolled infection, other autoimmune disease, pregnancy or lactation. Cells are PBMCs isolated from more than 8.5 ml of fresh blood.

This receptor was identified in a man aged 18 to 30 with Graves' hyperthyroidism. The V and J genes are TRBV7-8 and TRBJ2-7, with D perhaps matching TRBD2 (6 bases). Source material: blood. DNA of the CDR3: TGTGCCAGCAGTTTGCCTAGGCGGGACTCCTACGAGCAGTACTTC. It specifies CASSLPRRDSYEQYF.